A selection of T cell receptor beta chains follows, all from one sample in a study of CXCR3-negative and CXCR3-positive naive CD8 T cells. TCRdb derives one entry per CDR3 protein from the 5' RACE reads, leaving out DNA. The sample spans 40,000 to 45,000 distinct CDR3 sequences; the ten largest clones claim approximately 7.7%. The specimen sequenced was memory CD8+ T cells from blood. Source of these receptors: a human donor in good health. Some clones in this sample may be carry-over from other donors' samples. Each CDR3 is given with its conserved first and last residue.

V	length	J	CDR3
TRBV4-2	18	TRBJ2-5	CASSQTAGRTSGKETQYF
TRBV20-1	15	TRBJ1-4	CSARDRGFSNEKLFF
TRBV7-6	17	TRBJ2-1	CASSPSTSGGIDNEQFF
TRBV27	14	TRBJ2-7	CASRPLTGISEQYF
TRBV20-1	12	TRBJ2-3	CSARTGMATQYF
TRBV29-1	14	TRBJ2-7	CSAIPWDRGTEQYF
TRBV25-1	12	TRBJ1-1	CASSTGGTEAFF
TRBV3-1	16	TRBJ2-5	CASSPLGVVSQETQYF
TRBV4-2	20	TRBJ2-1	CASSQDVRLDSSSRPNEQFF
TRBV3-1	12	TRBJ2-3	CASSPARDTQYF
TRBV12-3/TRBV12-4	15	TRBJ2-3	CASSFPGGRTDTQYF
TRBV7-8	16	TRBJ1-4	CASSRGLEGAAEKLFF
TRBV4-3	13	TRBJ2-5	CASSQRQGGTQYF
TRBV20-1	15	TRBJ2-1	CSARAGTSSYNEQFF
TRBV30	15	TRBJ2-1	CAWSYFTTSYNEQFF
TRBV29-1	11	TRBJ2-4	CSVEENSGQYF
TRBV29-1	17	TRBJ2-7	CSAELDYEGRTGYEQYF
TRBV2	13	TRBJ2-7	CASSVDSPYEQYF
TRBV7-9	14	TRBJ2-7	CASSLVGQAYEQYF
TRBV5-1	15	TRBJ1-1	CASSWGTGANTEAFF
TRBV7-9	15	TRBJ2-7	CASSSRDRVSYEQYF
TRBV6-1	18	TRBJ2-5	CASRQRGDRVSSLQTQYF
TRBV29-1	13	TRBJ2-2	CSVEVENTGELFF
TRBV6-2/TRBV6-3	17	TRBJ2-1	CASSYGRDPGGRNEQFF
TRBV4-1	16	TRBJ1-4	CASSQDEVGPNEKLFF
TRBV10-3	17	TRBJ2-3	CAISESSLAGSTDTQYF
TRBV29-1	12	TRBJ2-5	CSVEGQEETQYF
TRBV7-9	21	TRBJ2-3	CASSSNPKAPNPSWDTDTQYF
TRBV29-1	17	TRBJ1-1	CSVEIRQGDVLNTEAFF
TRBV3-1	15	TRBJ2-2	CASSTPDTSTGELFF
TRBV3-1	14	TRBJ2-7	CASSPGLGSYEQYF
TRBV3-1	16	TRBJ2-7	CASSQEGLAGDYEQYF
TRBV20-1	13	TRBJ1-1	CSARGMTDTEAFF
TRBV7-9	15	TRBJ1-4	CASARLTGPNEKLFF
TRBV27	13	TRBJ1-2	CASRLGQGYGYTF
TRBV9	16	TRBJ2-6	CASSVPSGSGANVLTF
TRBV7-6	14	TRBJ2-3	CASSLGLGTDTQYF
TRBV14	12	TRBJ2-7	CASSQDHYEQYF
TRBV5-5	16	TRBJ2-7	CASSSDSTGRRYEQYF
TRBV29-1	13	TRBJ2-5	CSVWAPDKETQYF